Sequencing of this T cell receptor (beta chain) was carried out in a study of control samples from healthy donors and cancer patients. After removal of 4 bases from V and 0 bases from J, the junction contained 7 bases not matched to a gene. The CDR3 has 16 residues. Germline CDR1 MNHEY, CDR2 SVGAGI. The repertoire was sequenced with immunoSEQ multiplex PCR; TCRdb's copy has only in-frame clones and lacks some. Found here are some 130,000 clones, about 94% of them singletons; the top ten hold approximately 4%. The sequenced material came from blood. The receptor comes from a man aged 30 to 45 in good health. The genes are TRBV6-5 and TRBJ1-2; TRBD1 matches at 8 bases. CDR3 residues: CASSSLGQGANYGYTF. The CDR3, as DNA: TGTGCCAGCAGTTCCCTCGGACAGGGAGCTAACTATGGCTACACCTTC.